This T cell receptor beta chain was profiled in a study of CXCR3-negative and CXCR3-positive naive CD8 T cells. The libraries of TRB cDNA were prepared using 5' RACE with UMI labels. No DNA is given; TCRdb re-called the 5' RACE reads and lists each CDR3 protein once. The listing records fewer than 90,000 distinct CDR3 sequences. In germline, CDR1 is SGHNT, CDR2 YYREEE (reference sequence). The CDR3 covers 15 residues. The TCR sequence derives from a human donor in good health. Some clones in this sample may be carry-over from other donors' samples. Sequencing was done on a sample of naive CXCR3- CD8+ T cells from blood. Subset of the sample: CD45RO-CCR7+CD27+CD95- naive CD8+ T cells lacking CXCR3 (TNR3-). The genes are TRBV5-4 and TRBJ1-1; TCRdb's D gene call, TRBD1, goes unchecked for lack of DNA. CDR3 sequence reads: CASSLGGSGQPEAFF.